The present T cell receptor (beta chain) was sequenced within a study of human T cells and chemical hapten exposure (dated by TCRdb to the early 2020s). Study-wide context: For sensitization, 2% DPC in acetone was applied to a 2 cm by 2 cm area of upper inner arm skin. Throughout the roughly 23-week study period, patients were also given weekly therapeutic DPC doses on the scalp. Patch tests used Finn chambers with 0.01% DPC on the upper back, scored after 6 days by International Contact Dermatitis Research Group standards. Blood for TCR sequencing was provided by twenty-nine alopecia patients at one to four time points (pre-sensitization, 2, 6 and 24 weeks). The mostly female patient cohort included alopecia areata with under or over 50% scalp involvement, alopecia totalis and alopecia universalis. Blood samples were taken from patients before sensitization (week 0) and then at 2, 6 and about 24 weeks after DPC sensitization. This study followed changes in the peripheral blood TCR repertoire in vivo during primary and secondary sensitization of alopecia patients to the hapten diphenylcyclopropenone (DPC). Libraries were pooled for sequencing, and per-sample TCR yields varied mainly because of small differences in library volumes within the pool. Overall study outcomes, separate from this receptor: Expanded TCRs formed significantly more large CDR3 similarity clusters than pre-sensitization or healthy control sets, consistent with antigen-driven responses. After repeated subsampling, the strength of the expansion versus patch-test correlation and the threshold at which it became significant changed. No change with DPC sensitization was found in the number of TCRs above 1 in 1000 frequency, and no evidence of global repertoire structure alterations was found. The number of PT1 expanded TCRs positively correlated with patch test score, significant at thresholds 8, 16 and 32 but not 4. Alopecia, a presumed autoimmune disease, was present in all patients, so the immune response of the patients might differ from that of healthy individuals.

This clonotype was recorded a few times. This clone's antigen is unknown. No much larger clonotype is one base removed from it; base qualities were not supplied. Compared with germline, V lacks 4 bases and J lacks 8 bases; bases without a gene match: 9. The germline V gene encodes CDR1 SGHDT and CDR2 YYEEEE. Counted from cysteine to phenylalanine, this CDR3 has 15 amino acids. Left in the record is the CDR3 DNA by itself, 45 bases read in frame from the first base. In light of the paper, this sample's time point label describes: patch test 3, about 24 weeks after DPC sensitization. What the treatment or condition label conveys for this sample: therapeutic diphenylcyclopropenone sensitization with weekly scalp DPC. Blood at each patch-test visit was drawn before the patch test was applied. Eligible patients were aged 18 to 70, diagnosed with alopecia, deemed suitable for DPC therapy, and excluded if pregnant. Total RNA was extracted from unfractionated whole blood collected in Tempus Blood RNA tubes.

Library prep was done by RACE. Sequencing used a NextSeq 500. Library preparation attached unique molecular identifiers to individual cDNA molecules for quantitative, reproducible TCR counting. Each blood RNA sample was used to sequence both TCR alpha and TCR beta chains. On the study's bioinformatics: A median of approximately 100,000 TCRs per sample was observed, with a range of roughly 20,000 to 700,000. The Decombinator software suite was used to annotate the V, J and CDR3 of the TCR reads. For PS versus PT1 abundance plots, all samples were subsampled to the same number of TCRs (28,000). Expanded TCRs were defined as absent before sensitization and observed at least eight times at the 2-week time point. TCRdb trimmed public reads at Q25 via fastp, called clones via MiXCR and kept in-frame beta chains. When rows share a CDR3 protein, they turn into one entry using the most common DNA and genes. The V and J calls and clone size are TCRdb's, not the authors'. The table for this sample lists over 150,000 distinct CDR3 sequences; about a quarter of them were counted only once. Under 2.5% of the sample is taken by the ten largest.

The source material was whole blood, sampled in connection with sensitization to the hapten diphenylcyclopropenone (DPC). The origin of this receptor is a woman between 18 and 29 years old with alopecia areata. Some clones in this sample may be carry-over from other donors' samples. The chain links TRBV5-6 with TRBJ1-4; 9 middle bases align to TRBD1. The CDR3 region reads CASSLRGQGGEKLFF. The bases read TGTGCCAGCAGCCTCCGGGGACAGGGAGGAGAAAAACTGTTTTTT.